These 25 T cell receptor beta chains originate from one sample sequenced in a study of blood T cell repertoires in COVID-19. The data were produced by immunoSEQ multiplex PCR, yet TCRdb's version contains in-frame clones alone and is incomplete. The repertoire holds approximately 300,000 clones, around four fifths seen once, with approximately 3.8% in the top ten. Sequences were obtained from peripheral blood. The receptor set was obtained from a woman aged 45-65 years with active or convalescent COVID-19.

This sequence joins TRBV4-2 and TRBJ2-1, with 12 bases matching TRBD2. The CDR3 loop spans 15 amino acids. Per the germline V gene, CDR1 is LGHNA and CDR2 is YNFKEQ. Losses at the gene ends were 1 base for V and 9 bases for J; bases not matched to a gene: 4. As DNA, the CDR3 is TGTGCCAGCAGCCAAGGGACTAGCGGGATGAGTGAGCAGTTCTTC. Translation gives CASSQGTSGMSEQFF.

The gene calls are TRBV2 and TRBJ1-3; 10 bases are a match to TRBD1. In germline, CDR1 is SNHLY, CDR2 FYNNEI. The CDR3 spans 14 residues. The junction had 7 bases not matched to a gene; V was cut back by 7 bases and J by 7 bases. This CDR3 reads CASTRDRGLNTIYF. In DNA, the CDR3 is TGTGCCAGCACCCGGGACAGGGGACTGAACACCATATATTTT.

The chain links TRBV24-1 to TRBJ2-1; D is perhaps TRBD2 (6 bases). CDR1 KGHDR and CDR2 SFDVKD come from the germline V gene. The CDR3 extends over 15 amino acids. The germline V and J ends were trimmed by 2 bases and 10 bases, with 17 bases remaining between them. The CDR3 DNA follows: TGTGCCACCAGTGATTCTGGGGGAGGTGGAGGAGAGCAGTTCTTC. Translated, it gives CATSDSGGGGGEQFF.

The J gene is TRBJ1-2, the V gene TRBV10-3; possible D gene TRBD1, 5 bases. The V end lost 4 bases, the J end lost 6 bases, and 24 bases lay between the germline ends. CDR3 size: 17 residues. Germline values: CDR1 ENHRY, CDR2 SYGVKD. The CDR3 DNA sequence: TGTGCCATCAGTGCCCCGGAGGGGAGGGCCTCAACCCATGGCTACACCTTC. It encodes CAISAPEGRASTHGYTF.

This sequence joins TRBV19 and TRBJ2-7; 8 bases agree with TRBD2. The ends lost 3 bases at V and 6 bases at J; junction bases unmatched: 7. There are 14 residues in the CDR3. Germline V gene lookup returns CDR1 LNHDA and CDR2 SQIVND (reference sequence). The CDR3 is CASSISSGNFEQYF. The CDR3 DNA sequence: TGTGCCAGTAGTATTAGTAGCGGGAATTTCGAGCAGTACTTC. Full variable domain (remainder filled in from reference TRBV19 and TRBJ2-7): DGGITQSPKYLFRKEGQNVTLSCEQNLNHDAMYWYRQDPGQGLRLIYYSQIVNDFQKGDIAEGYSVSREKKESFPLTVTSAQKNPTAFYLCASSISSGNFEQYFGPGTRLTVT.

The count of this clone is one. This CDR3 reads CATSRQGFGKNIQYF. The CDR3 DNA is TGTGCCACCAGCAGACAGGGTTTCGGCAAAAACATTCAGTACTTC. This chain links TRBV15 with TRBJ2-4, with D perhaps matching TRBD1 (5 bases). V was trimmed by 2 bases and J by 3 bases, leaving 11 bases between them. The CDR3 runs to 15 residues. Germline values: CDR1 LNHNV, CDR2 YYDKDF (reference sequence).

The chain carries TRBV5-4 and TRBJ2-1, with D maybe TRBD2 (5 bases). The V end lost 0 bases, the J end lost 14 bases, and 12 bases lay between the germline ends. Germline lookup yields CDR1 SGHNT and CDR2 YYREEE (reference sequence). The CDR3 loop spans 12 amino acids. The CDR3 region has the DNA TGTGCCAGCAGCTTGGCCGGTGTGGGAGAGTTCTTC. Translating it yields CASSLAGVGEFF.

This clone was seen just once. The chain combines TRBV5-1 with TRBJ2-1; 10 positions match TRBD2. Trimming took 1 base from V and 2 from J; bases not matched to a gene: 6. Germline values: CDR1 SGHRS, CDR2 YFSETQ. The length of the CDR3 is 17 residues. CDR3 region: CASSLTTGTSAYNEQFF. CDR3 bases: TGCGCCAGCAGCTTGACAACCGGGACTAGCGCCTACAATGAGCAGTTCTTC.

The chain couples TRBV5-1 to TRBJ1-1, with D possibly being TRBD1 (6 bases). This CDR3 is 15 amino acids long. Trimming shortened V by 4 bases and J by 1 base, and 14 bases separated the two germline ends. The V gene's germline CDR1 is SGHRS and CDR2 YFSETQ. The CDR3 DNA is TGCGCCAGCAGCCCCACAGGGTGGGGGAACACTGAAGCTTTCTTT. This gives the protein CASSPTGWGNTEAFF.

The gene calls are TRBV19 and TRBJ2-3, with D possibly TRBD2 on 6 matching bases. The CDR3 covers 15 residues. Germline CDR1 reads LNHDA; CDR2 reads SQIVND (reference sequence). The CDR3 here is CSTSPSSVRTDTQYF. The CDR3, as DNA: TGTTCTACTAGCCCCTCGTCCGTCCGCACAGATACGCAGTATTTT. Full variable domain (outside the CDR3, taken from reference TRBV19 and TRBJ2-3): DGGITQSPKYLFRKEGQNVTLSCEQNLNHDAMYWYRQDPGQGLRLIYYSQIVNDFQKGDIAEGYSVSREKKESFPLTVTSAQKNPTAFYLCSTSPSSVRTDTQYFGPGTRLTVL.

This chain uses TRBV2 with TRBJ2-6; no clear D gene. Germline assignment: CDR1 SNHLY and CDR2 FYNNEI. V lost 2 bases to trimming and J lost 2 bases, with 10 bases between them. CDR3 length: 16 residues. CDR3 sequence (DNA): TGTGCCAGCAGTGAATTGGGCAGGACTGGGGCCAACGTCCTGACTTTC. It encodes CASSELGRTGANVLTF. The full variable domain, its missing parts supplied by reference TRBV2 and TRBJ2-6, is EPEVTQTPSHQVTQMGQEVILRCVPISNHLYFYWYRQILGQKVEFLVSFYNNEISEKSEIFDDQFSVERPDGSNFTLKIRSTKLEDSAMYFCASSELGRTGANVLTFGAGSRLTVL.

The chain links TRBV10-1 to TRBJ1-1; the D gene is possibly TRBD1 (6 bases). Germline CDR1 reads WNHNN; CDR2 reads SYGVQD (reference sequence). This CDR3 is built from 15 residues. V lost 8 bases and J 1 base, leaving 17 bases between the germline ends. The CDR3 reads CASLTSGTPNTEAFF. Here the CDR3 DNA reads TGCGCCAGCTTAACTTCCGGGACACCGAACACTGAAGCTTTCTTT.

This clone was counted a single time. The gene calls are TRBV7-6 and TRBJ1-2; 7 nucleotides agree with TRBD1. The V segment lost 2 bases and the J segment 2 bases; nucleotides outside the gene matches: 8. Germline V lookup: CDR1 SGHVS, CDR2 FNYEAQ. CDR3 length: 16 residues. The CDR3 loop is CASSLTKGAFNYGYTF. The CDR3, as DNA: TGTGCCAGCAGCTTAACGAAGGGGGCGTTCAACTATGGCTACACCTTC. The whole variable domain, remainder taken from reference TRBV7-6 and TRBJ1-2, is GAGVSQSPRYKVTKRGQDVALRCDPISGHVSLYWYRQALGQGPEFLTYFNYEAQQDKSGLPNDRFSAERPEGSISTLTIQRTEQRDSAMYRCASSLTKGAFNYGYTFGSGTRLTVV.

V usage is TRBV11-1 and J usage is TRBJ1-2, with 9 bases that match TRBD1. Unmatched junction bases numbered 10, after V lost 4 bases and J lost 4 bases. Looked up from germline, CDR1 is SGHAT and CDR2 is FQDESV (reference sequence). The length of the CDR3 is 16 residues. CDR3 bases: TGTGCCAGCAGCTCGGCCCCTACAGGGGGCCTCTATGGCTACACCTTC. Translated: CASSSAPTGGLYGYTF.

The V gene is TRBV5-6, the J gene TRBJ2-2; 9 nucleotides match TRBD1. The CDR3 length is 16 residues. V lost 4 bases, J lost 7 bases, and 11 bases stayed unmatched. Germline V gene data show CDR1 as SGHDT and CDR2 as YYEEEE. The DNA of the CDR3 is TGTGCCAGCAGCATACAACAGGGGGCGCACGTCGGGGAGCTGTTTTTT. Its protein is CASSIQQGAHVGELFF. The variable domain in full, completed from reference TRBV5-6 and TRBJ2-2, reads DAGVTQSPTHLIKTRGQQVTLRCSPKSGHDTVSWYQQALGQGPQFIFQYYEEEERQRGNFPDRFSGHQFPNYSSELNVNALLLGDSALYLCASSIQQGAHVGELFFGEGSRLTVL.

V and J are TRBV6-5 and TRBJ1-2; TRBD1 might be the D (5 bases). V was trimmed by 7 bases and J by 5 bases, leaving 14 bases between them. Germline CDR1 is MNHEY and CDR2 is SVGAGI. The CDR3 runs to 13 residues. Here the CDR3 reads CASTFIGGYGYTF. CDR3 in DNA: TGTGCCAGCACCTTCATCGGGGGGTATGGCTACACCTTC.

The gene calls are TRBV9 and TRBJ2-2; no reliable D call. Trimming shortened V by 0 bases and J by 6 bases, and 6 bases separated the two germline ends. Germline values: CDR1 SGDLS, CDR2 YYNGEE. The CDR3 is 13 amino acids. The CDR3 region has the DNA TGTGCCAGCAGCGTAGATCCAGCCGGGGAGCTGTTTTTT. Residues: CASSVDPAGELFF.

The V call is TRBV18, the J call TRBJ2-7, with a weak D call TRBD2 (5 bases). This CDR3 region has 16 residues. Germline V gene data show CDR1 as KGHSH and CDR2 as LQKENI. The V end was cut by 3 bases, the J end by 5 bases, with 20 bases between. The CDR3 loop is CASSPLEGPRGHEQYF. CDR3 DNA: TGTGCCAGCTCACCCCTAGAGGGTCCGAGAGGCCACGAGCAGTACTTC.

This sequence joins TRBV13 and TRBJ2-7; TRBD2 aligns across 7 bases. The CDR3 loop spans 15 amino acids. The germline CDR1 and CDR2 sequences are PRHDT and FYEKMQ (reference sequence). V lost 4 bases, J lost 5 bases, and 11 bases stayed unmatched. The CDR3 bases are TGTGCCAGCAGCTCCGAGCGGGGAGTACAAGACGAGCAGTACTTC. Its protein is CASSSERGVQDEQYF. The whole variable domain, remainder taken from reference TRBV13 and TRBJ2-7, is AAGVIQSPRHLIKEKRETATLKCYPIPRHDTVYWYQQGPGQDPQFLISFYEKMQSDKGSIPDRFSAQQFSDYHSELNMSSLELGDSALYFCASSSERGVQDEQYFGPGTRLTVT.

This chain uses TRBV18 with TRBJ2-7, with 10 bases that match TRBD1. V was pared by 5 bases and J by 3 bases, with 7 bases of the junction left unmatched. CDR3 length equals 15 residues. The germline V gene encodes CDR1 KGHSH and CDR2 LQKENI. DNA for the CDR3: TGTGCCAGCTCAGTGGGGGGGACAGGGGTCTACGAGCAGTACTTC. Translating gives CASSVGGTGVYEQYF.

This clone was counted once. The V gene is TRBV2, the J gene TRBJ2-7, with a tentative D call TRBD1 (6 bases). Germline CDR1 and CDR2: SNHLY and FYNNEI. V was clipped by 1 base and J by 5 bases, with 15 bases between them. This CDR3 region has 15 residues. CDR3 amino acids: CASSEGGKGGNEQYF. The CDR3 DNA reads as TGTGCCAGCAGTGAAGGGGGGAAAGGGGGAAACGAGCAGTACTTC. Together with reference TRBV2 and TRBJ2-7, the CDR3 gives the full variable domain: EPEVTQTPSHQVTQMGQEVILRCVPISNHLYFYWYRQILGQKVEFLVSFYNNEISEKSEIFDDQFSVERPDGSNFTLKIRSTKLEDSAMYFCASSEGGKGGNEQYFGPGTRLTVT.

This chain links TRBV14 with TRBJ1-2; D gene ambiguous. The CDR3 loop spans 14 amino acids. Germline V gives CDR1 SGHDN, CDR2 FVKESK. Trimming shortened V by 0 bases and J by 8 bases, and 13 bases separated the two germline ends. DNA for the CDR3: TGTGCCAGCAGCCAAGATTCCGTTACTACGGGCTACACCTTC. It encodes CASSQDSVTTGYTF.

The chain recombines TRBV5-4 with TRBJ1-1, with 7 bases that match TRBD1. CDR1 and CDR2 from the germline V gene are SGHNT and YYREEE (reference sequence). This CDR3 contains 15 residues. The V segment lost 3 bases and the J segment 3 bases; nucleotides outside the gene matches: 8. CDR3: CASSSDRVGDTEAFF. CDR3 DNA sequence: TGTGCCAGCAGCTCCGACAGGGTAGGAGACACTGAAGCTTTCTTT. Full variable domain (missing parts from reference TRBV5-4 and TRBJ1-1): ETGVTQSPTHLIKTRGQQVTLRCSSQSGHNTVSWYQQALGQGPQFIFQYYREEENGRGNFPPRFSGLQFPNYSSELNVNALELDDSALYLCASSSDRVGDTEAFFGQGTRLTVV.

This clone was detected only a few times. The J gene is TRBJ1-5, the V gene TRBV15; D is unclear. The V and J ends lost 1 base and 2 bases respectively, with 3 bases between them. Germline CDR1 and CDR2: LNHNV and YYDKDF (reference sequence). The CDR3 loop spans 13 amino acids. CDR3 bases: TGTGCCACCAGCAGAGTAGGCAATCAGCCCCAGCATTTT. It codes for CATSRVGNQPQHF.

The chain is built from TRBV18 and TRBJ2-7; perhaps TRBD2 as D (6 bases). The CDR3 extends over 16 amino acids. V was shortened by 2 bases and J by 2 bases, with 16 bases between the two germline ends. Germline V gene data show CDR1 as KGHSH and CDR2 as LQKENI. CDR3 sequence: CASSPRRAGTAYEQYF. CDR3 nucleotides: TGTGCCAGCTCACCAAGGAGGGCAGGTACCGCCTACGAGCAGTACTTC.